This T cell receptor (beta chain) was identified during a study of cytomegalovirus exposure and HLA in healthy donors. The ends were cut back, 4 bases at V and 5 bases at J, with 14 bases in the middle. This CDR3 comprises 14 residues. Germline CDR1 reads ENHRY; CDR2 reads SYGVKD. Notes on the study in general: The availability of immune exposure information extended only to CMV serostatus. A highly shared variant cluster was judged a likely technical artifact. Presence/absence analyses took donor sequencing depth as roughly uniform.

As to this clone: The antigen remains unidentified.

This PCR relied on a set of 60 Vbeta primers and 13 Jbeta primers. Measured with immunoSEQ multiplex PCR; TCRdb has only the in-frame clones, and not every one. The sample shows about 150,000 clones, 81% of them seen only once. V and J are TRBV10-3 and TRBJ2-5, with D perhaps matching TRBD2 (6 bases). Specimen: PBMCs. The receptor comes from a man between 50 and 59 years old in good health and CMV-seropositive. This chain's CDR3 is CAISAGHGSETQYF. The CDR3 DNA sequence: TGTGCCATCAGTGCGGGCCACGGGAGTGAGACCCAGTACTTC.